This T cell receptor beta chain was captured in a study of human T cells and chemical hapten exposure. Overall study: Diphenylcyclopropenone was applied weekly to patients' scalps across the roughly 25-week study.

Specified time point: patch test 2, 6 weeks after DPC sensitization. Treatment of the sample: therapeutic diphenylcyclopropenone sensitization with weekly scalp DPC. In the original workflow: Sample-level TCR yields exhibited a median of about 96,000, with a range of roughly 20,000 to 750,000. TCRdb re-analysed the RACE reads in MiXCR, keeping a single row per CDR3 protein. The V and J calls, along with clone size, are taken from TCRdb and not from the paper's own processing. This table holds a few hundred thousand distinct CDR3 sequences, just under 6.5% found once. The sequence came from a woman between 18 and 29 years old with alopecia areata. Some clones in this sample may be carry-over from other donors' samples. The material was whole blood, obtained in connection with sensitization to the hapten diphenylcyclopropenone (DPC).

This chain's CDR3 is CATSDSKGRLADTQYF. DNA for the CDR3: TGTGCCACCAGTGATTCCAAGGGGAGGTTGGCAGATACGCAGTATTTT. V gene TRBV24-1 combines with J gene TRBJ2-3; tentatively, D is TRBD2 (6 bases). The CDR3 contains 16 residues. Deletions cut 2 bases from V and 4 bases from J, with 15 bases between. CDR1 KGHDR and CDR2 SFDVKD come from the germline V gene.